What follows describes a single T cell receptor beta chain. The entry originates in a study of blood T cell repertoires in COVID-19. TCRdb keeps only in-frame clones here, not all; method: immunoSEQ multiplex PCR. The data hold approximately 130,000 clones, with 85% to 90% observed a single time. V lost 6 bases to trimming and J lost 2 bases, with 6 bases between them. This CDR3 contains 12 residues. Germline CDR1 reads MNHNY; CDR2 reads SVGAGI (reference sequence). The chain has TRBV6-6 and TRBJ2-3, with a weak D call TRBD2 (5 bases). This receptor was taken from a man aged 55 to 70 with acute or convalescent COVID-19. The sequencing sample was made of peripheral blood. This CDR3 is CASSLATDTQYF. The CDR3 coding sequence is TGTGCCAGCAGCCTAGCCACAGATACGCAGTATTTT.